The 9 T cell receptor beta chains given below trace back to one sample, sequenced in a study of identical twins. TCRdb reanalysed the 5' RACE reads using MiXCR and keeps one entry per CDR3 protein. The sample contains hundreds of thousands of distinct CDR3 sequences, about 14% of which appear only once. Sequencing was carried out using memory (CD45RO+) T cells sorted from blood. These TCRs come from a woman aged 18-29 years in good health.

This clonotype has ten or more counts. The V and J genes are TRBV5-1 and TRBJ1-1, with D possibly TRBD1 on 5 matching bases. The germline V gene encodes CDR1 SGHRS and CDR2 YFSETQ. The CDR3 sequence is 14 residues long. Deletions cut 2 bases from V and 5 bases from J, with 13 bases between. The CDR3 nucleotides are TGCGCCAGCAGCTTTCAAGGGGAGGGGACTGAAGCTTTCTTT. It codes for CASSFQGEGTEAFF.

The gene calls are TRBV7-2 and TRBJ2-1, with D possibly being TRBD2 (7 bases). Trimming left V 8 bases short and J 7 bases short, with 21 bases between. The V gene's germline CDR1 is SGHTA and CDR2 FQGNSA. The CDR3 spans 15 residues. The CDR3 loop is CASEWGPSGGNEQFF. The CDR3 region has the DNA TGTGCCAGCGAGTGGGGGCCTAGCGGTGGAAATGAGCAGTTCTTC.

Here the CDR3 DNA reads TGTGCCATCACAGATTCCTACGAGCAGTACTTC. This codes for CAITDSYEQYF. This chain joins TRBV10-3 and TRBJ2-7; D gene ambiguous. CDR1 and CDR2 (germline): ENHRY, SYGVKD. The CDR3 extends over 11 amino acids. V was cut by 7 bases and J by 1 base, with 5 bases left in between.

This clonotype was observed a handful of times. CDR3 amino acids: CASSPMGGSLAYEQYF. As DNA, the CDR3 is TGTGCCAGCTCACCGATGGGCGGGAGCTTGGCTTACGAGCAGTACTTC. The rearrangement uses TRBV18 and TRBJ2-7, with 7 bases aligning to TRBD2. This CDR3 has 16 residues. With 3 bases clipped from V and 4 bases from J, the junction kept 12 bases outside the gene matches. Germline assignment: CDR1 KGHSH and CDR2 LQKENI. Complete variable domain (other parts from reference TRBV18 and TRBJ2-7): NAGVMQNPRHLVRRRGQEARLRCSPMKGHSHVYWYRQLPEEGLKFMVYLQKENIIDESGMPKERFSAEFPKEGPSILRIQQVVRGDSAAYFCASSPMGGSLAYEQYFGPGTRLTVT.

This rearrangement joins TRBV5-5 to TRBJ2-3, with D maybe TRBD2 (5 bases). CDR1 is SGHKS, CDR2 YYEKEE, per germline (reference sequence). The CDR3 runs to 13 residues. Trimming pared 6 bases from V and 4 bases from J, leaving 12 bases between. CDR3 residues: CASTRLEADTQYF. The CDR3 nucleotides read TGTGCCAGCACCAGGCTGGAGGCAGATACGCAGTATTTT.

This clonotype was seen a handful of times. The rearrangement joins TRBV27 to TRBJ1-5, with TRBD1 as a possible D gene (6 bases). This CDR3 spans 15 amino acids. The V gene lost 6 bases and the J gene lost 0 bases, with 12 bases spanning the gap. CDR1 is MNHEY and CDR2 is SMNVEV in the germline V gene (reference sequence). The CDR3 nucleotides are TGTGCCAGCAGGGGGGCGGATGATAGCAATCAGCCCCAGCATTTT. Its protein is CASRGADDSNQPQHF.

J is TRBJ2-3 and V is TRBV6-2 or TRBV6-3, with D perhaps given as TRBD1 or TRBD2 (5 bases each). The V end was cut by 7 bases, the J end by 8 bases, with 19 bases between. The CDR3 has 14 amino acids. CDR1 and CDR2 from the germline V gene are MNHEY and SVGEGT. The CDR3 nucleotides are TGTGCCAGCACCTACGGAAATTTTGGGACTACGCAGTATTTT. Translating gives CASTYGNFGTTQYF.

The chain joins TRBV20-1 to TRBJ2-3; the D gene is possibly TRBD1 (5 bases). This CDR3 contains 12 residues. Germline CDR1 DFQATT, CDR2 SNEGSKA (reference sequence). V was shortened by 5 bases and J by 4 bases, with 10 bases between the two germline ends. CDR3 region: CSALGHADTQYF. CDR3 DNA sequence: TGCAGTGCTCTCGGACACGCAGATACGCAGTATTTT.

This clonotype occurred many times. V usage is TRBV5-1 and J usage is TRBJ2-3; D may match TRBD1 or TRBD2 (6 bases each). The V and J ends lost 4 bases and 4 bases respectively, with 13 bases between them. The length of the CDR3 is 14 residues. Germline V gene data show CDR1 as SGHRS and CDR2 as YFSETQ. The CDR3 nucleotides read TGCGCCAGCAGCACAGGAAGGGGGGCAGATACGCAGTATTTT. This translates into CASSTGRGADTQYF.